This is a list of T cell receptor beta chains from one sample in a study of cytomegalovirus exposure and HLA in healthy donors. TCRdb's copy holds only in-frame clones and misses some; the assay was immunoSEQ multiplex PCR. The data hold around 260,000 clones, with 75% to 90% observed a single time. Sequencing input: PBMCs. The receptors were gathered from a girl aged 2 to 9 in good health and CMV-seronegative. The CDR3 runs from the conserved cysteine through the conserved F or W.

v_gene	CDR3aa
TRBV28	CASSWGQGLNNEQFF
TRBV4-2	CASSQSFTGGASYEQYF
TRBV29-1	CSVDTSGTGELFF
TRBV9	CASSVTGGVGTGELFF
TRBV4-1	CASSQVMNTEAFF
TRBV4-1	CASSQDFRLAGVFSYNEQFF
TRBV7-6	CASSLNIPTGKHDQPQHF
TRBV7-9	CASGRLAGYNEQFF
TRBV28	CASSFLGAQNSPLHF
TRBV10-3	CAISGSGTGLRGYTF
TRBV28	CASSGGSSYEQYF
TRBV9	CASSAGRHLSNQPQHF
TRBV19	CASSIEGTAQETQYF
TRBV7-2	CASSDLAGGGTDTQYF
TRBV28	CASILAEGGRNTEAFF
TRBV4-2	CASSQGDKMNTEAFF
TRBV5-1	CASSSGADTQYF
TRBV7-8	CASLLTPPLRGTDTQYF
TRBV7-6	CASSLAGQGTGGGYNSPLHF
TRBV7-8	CASSLSQDGYTF